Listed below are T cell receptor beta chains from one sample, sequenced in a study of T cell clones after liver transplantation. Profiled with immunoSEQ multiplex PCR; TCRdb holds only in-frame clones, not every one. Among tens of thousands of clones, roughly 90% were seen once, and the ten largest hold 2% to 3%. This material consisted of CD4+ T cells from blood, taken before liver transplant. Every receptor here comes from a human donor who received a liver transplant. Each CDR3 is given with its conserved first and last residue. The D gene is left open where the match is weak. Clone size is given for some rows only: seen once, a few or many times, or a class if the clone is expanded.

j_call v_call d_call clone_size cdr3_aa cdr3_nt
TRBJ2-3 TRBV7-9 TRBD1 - CASSPGTGATSTDTQYF TGTGCCAGCAGCCCCGGGACAGGGGCTACTAGCACAGATACGCAGTATTTT
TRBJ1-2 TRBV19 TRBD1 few CASSIPTGTGGVGYTF TGTGCCAGTAGTATTCCGACCGGGACAGGGGGAGTTGGCTACACCTTC
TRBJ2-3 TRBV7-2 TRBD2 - CASSLMAAGGADTQYF TGTGCCAGCAGCTTAATGGCCGCGGGAGGGGCAGATACGCAGTATTTT
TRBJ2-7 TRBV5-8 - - CASSLVALSYEQYF TGTGCCAGCAGCTTGGTTGCTTTATCCTACGAGCAGTACTTC
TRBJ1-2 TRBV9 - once CASSRGEGVPYGYTF TGTGCCAGCAGCCGGGGGGAGGGGGTCCCCTATGGCTACACCTTC
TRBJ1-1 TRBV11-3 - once CASSLGRYTEAFF TGTGCCAGCAGCTTAGGCCGGTACACTGAAGCTTTCTTT
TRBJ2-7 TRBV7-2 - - CASSALTAKYEQYF TGTGCCAGCAGCGCCTTGACAGCGAAGTACGAGCAGTACTTC
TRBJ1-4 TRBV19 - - CASSIVQGNEKLFF TGTGCCAGTAGTATAGTTCAGGGTAATGAAAAACTGTTTTTT
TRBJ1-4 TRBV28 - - CASSGGGGRNEKLFF TGTGCCAGCAGTGGGGGAGGGGGTAGGAATGAAAAACTGTTTTTT
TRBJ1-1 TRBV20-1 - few CSAVGNTEAFF TGCAGTGCCGTAGGGAACACTGAAGCTTTCTTT
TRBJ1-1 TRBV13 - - CASSLGQNTEAFF TGTGCCAGCAGCTTAGGGCAGAACACTGAAGCTTTCTTT
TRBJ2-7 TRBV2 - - CASRVRGIGGPTYEQYF TGTGCCAGCAGGGTACGTGGGATTGGGGGCCCGACCTACGAGCAGTACTTC
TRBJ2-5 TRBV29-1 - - CSVDGHSGRETQYF TGCAGCGTTGATGGACACTCGGGGCGAGAGACCCAGTACTTC
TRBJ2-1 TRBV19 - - CASTAGNSYNEQFF TGTGCCAGTACGGCGGGCAACTCCTACAATGAGCAGTTCTTC
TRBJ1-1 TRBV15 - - CATSRPTLMNTEAFF TGTGCCACCAGCAGACCTACACTTATGAACACTGAAGCTTTCTTT
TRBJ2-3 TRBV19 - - CASSIGPGTDTQYF TGTGCCAGTAGTATAGGCCCAGGCACAGATACGCAGTATTTT
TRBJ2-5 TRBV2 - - CASSFVEGETQYF TGTGCCAGCAGTTTCGTCGAGGGGGAGACCCAGTACTTC
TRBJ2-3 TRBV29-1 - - CSVEVADTQYF TGCAGCGTTGAAGTGGCCGATACGCAGTATTTT
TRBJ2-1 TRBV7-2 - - CASSFGGAASYNEQFF TGTGCCAGCAGCTTCGGCGGGGCCGCCTCCTACAATGAGCAGTTCTTC
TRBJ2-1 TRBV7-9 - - CASSPGVGTGSYNEQFF TGTGCCAGCAGCCCTGGGGTCGGGACTGGGTCCTACAATGAGCAGTTCTTC
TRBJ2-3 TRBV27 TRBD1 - CASALTGVADTQYF TGTGCCAGCGCGCTGACAGGGGTGGCAGATACGCAGTATTTT
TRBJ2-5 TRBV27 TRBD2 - CASSIGLAEGETQYF TGTGCCAGCAGTATCGGACTAGCGGAGGGAGAGACCCAGTACTTC
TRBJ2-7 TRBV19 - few CASIGQTGIYEQYF TGTGCCAGTATTGGGCAGACAGGTATTTACGAGCAGTACTTC
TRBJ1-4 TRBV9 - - CASSPWKGPNEKLFF TGTGCCAGCAGTCCATGGAAGGGCCCGAATGAAAAACTGTTTTTT
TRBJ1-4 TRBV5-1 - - CASSYTQDNEKLFF TGCGCCAGCAGCTATACACAGGACAATGAAAAACTGTTTTTT